This entry concerns a single T cell receptor beta chain. As yet, its antigen is unknown. These data are taken from a study of chemoradiotherapy in HPV16-positive cancers. About the research overall: Candidate HPV-specific T-cell clones and common TCR motifs came from functional assays in a couple of HPV16-positive patients.

TCRdb's table, derived via immunoSEQ multiplex PCR, lists solely in-frame clones and lacks some. The repertoire has 65,000 to 80,000 clones, about nine tenths of them found once; the top ten carry 4% to 5%. Repertoires were sampled repeatedly during chemoradiotherapy. This CDR3 has 16 amino acids. From germline, CDR1 is SGHRS and CDR2 YFSETQ. After removal of 4 bases from V and 9 bases from J, the junction contained 13 bases not matched to a gene. General study points: Candidate HPV-specific clones and E7-related TCR motifs grew in tumor during treatment.

The specimen was blood, collected from a patient who underwent chemoradiotherapy. This sequence was found in a human donor with HPV-associated anogenital cancer. The genes are TRBV5-1 and TRBJ2-3; 11 bases match TRBD2. In DNA, the CDR3 is TGCGCCAGCAGCACCAGATCCGGGACTAGCGGCGAGACGCAGTATTTT. Encoded protein: CASSTRSGTSGETQYF.